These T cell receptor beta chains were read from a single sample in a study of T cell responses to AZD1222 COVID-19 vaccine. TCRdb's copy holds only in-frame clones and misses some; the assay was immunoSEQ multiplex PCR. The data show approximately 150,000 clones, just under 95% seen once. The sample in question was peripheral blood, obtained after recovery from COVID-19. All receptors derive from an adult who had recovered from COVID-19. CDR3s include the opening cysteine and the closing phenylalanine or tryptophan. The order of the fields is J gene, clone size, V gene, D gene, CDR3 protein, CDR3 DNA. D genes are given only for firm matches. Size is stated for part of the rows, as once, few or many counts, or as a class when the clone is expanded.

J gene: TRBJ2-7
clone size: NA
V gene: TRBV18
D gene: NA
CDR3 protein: CASSPREGNSYEQYF
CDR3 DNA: TGTGCCAGCTCACCACGGGAAGGGAACTCCTACGAGCAGTACTTC

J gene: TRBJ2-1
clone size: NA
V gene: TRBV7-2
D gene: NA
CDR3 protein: CASRSPPLNEQFF
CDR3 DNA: TGTGCCAGCAGATCGCCTCCGCTCAATGAGCAGTTCTTC

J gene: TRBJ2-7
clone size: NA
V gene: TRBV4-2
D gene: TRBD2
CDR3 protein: CASSALAGEYYEQYF
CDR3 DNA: TGTGCCAGCAGCGCCCTAGCGGGAGAATACTACGAGCAGTACTTC

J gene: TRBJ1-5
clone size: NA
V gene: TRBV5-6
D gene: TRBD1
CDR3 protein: CASSPGQADQPQHF
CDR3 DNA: TGTGCCAGCAGCCCGGGACAGGCCGATCAGCCCCAGCATTTT

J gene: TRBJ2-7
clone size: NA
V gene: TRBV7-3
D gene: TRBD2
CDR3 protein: CASSPHPSGRTYEQYF
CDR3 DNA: TGTGCCAGCAGCCCCCACCCTAGCGGGAGAACATACGAGCAGTACTTC

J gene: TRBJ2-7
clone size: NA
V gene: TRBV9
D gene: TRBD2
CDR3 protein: CASSGGTSGNAYEQYF
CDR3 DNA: TGTGCCAGCAGCGGAGGGACTAGCGGGAACGCCTACGAGCAGTACTTC

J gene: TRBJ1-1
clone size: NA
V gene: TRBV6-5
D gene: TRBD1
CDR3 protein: CASSLGQGNTEAFF
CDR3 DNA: TGTGCCAGCAGCTTAGGACAGGGGAACACTGAAGCTTTCTTT

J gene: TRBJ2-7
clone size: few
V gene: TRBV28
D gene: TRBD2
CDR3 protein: CASSPHSGRSYEQYF
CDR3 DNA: TGTGCCAGCAGCCCACATAGCGGGAGGTCCTACGAGCAGTACTTC

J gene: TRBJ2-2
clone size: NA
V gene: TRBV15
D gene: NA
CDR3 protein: CATSRDMTSAGELFF
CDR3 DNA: TGTGCCACCAGCAGAGATATGACTTCGGCCGGGGAGCTGTTTTTT

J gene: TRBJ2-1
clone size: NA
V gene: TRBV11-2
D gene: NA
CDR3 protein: CASSPRLRDEQFF
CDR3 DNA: TGTGCCAGCAGCCCACGGTTAAGGGATGAGCAGTTCTTC

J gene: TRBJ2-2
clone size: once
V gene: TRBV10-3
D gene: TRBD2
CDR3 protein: CATQVREDTGELFF
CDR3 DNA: TGTGCCACCCAAGTGCGGGAGGACACCGGGGAGCTGTTTTTT

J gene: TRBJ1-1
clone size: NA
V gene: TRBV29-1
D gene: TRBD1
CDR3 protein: CSAVRQGGTEAFF
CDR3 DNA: TGCAGCGCCGTACGACAGGGAGGCACTGAAGCTTTCTTT

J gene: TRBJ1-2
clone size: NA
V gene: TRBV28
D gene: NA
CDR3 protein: CASSLRETREIYGYTF
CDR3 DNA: TGTGCCAGCAGTTTAAGGGAAACGAGAGAGATCTATGGCTACACCTTC

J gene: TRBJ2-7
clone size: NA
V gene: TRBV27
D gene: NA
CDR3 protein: CASSLSPGPLYEQYF
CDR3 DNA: TGTGCCAGCAGTTTATCACCCGGCCCCCTCTACGAGCAGTACTTC

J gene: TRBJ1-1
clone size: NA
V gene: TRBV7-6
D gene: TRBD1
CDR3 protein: CASSSSTGTYTEAFF
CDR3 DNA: TGTGCCAGCAGCTCCTCGACAGGGACCTACACTGAAGCTTTCTTT

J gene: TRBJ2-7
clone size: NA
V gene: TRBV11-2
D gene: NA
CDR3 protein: CASSLESQRVSHEQYF
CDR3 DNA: TGTGCCAGCAGCTTGGAATCTCAGCGCGTGAGTCACGAGCAGTACTTC

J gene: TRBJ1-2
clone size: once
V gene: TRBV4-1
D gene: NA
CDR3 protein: CASSQERDTLYGYTF
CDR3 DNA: TGCGCCAGCAGCCAAGAGAGGGACACACTCTATGGCTACACCTTC

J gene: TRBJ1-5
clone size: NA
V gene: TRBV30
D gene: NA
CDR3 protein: CAWTSYSNQPQHF
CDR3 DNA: TGTGCCTGGACTTCCTACTCCAATCAGCCCCAGCATTTT

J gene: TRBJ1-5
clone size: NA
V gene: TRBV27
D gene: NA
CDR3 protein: CASSLYAGVGQPQHF
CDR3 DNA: TGTGCCAGCAGTTTATACGCAGGGGTGGGTCAGCCCCAGCATTTT

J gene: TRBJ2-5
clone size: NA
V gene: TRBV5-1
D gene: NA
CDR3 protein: CASSFGREEWETQYF
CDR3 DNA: TGCGCCAGCAGCTTCGGTCGGGAAGAGTGGGAGACCCAGTACTTC

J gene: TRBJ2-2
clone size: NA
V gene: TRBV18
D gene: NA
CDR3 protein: CASSPRRSQNTGELFF
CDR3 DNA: TGTGCCAGCTCACCTCGGCGGAGTCAGAACACCGGGGAGCTGTTTTTT

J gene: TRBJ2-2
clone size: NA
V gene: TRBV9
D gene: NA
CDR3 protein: CASSVEPVSTGELFF
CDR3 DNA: TGTGCCAGCAGCGTAGAGCCCGTCTCCACCGGGGAGCTGTTTTTT

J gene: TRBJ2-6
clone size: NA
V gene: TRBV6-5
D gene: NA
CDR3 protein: CASRNRASGANVLTF
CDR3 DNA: TGTGCCAGCAGAAACAGGGCGTCTGGGGCCAACGTCCTGACTTTC

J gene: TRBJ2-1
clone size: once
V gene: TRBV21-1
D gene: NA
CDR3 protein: CASINGTSGSQFF
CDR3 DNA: TGTGCCAGCATCAACGGGACTAGCGGTAGTCAGTTCTTC

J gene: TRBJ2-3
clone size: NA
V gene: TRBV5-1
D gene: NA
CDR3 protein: CASSLLVGERTDTQYF
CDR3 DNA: TGCGCCAGCAGCTTGCTTGTGGGAGAGCGGACAGATACGCAGTATTTT

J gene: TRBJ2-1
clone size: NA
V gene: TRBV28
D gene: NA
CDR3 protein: CASSYPPRASNNEQFF
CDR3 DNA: TGTGCCAGCAGCTACCCCCCCAGGGCCTCAAACAATGAGCAGTTCTTC

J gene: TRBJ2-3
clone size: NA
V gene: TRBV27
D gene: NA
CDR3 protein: CASRLLGGTDTQYF
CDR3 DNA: TGTGCCAGCAGACTCCTTGGCGGCACAGATACGCAGTATTTT

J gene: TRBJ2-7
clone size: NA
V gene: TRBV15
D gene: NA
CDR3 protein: CATSRVLAVEGGEQYF
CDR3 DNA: TGTGCCACCAGCAGAGTCCTGGCTGTGGAGGGGGGCGAGCAGTACTTC

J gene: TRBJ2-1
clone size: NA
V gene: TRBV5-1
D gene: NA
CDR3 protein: CASTPTPDRSGEQFF
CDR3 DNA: TGCGCCAGCACCCCGACGCCCGACAGGTCTGGTGAGCAGTTCTTC

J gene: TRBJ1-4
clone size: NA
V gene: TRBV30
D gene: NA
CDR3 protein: CASGSTNEKLFF
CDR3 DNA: TGTGCCTCGGGGTCAACTAATGAAAAACTGTTTTTT

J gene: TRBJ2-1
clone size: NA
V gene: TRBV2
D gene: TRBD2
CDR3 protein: CASENLAGAVEQFF
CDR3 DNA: TGTGCCAGCGAGAATTTAGCGGGAGCTGTAGAGCAGTTCTTC

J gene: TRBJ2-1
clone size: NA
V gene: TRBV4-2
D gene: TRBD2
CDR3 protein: CASSQNPGTSAASSYNEQFF
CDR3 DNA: TGTGCCAGCAGCCAGAACCCCGGGACTAGCGCCGCCAGCTCCTACAATGAGCAGTTCTTC

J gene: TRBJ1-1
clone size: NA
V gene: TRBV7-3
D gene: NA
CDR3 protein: CASSSGGAGNTEAFF
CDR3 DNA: TGTGCCAGCAGCTCCGGTGGGGCAGGCAACACTGAAGCTTTCTTT

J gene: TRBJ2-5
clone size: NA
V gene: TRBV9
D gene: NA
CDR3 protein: CASSVGGWGETQYF
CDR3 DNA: TGTGCCAGCAGCGTAGGGGGCTGGGGAGAGACCCAGTACTTC

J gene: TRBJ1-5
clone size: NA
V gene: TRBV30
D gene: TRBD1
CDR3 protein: CASRDRTNNQPQHF
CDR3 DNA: TGTGCCTCCCGGGACAGGACAAACAATCAGCCCCAGCATTTT

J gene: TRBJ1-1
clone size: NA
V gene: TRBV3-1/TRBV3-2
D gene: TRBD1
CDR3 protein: CASSQYHPGQGATEAFF
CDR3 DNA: TGTGCCAGCAGCCAATATCACCCAGGACAGGGGGCGACTGAAGCTTTCTTT

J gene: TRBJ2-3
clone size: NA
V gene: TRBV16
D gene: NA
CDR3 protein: CASSQQAISTDTQYF
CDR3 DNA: TGTGCCAGCAGCCAACAGGCGATTAGCACAGATACGCAGTATTTT

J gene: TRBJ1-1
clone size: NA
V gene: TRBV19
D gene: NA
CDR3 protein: CASSPVGTEAFF
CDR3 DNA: TGTGCCAGTAGTCCGGTAGGGACTGAAGCTTTCTTT

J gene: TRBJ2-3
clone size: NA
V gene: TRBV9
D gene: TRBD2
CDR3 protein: CASSFNSGTSTDTQYF
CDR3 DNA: TGTGCCAGCAGCTTCAATAGCGGGACTAGCACAGATACGCAGTATTTT

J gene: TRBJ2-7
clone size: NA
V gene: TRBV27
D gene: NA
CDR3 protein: CASSLLGGLNEQYF
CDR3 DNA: TGTGCCAGCAGTTTATTGGGGGGGCTGAACGAGCAGTACTTC

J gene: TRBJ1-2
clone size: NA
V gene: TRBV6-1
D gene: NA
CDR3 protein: CASSELVSEDFYGYTF
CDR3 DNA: TGTGCCAGCAGTGAATTAGTGTCGGAGGACTTCTATGGCTACACCTTC

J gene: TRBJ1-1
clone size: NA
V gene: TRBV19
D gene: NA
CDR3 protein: CASSQTDSQSTEAFF
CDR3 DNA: TGTGCCAGTAGTCAGACGGACAGCCAGTCTACTGAAGCTTTCTTT

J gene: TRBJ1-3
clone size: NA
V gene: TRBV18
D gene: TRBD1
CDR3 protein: CASSPLQGGHAGNTIYF
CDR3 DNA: TGTGCCAGCTCACCCCTGCAGGGGGGACATGCTGGAAACACCATATATTTT

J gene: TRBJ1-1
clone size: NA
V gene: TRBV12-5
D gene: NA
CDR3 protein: CASGLEFGGGHREAFF
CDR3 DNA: TGTGCTAGTGGTTTGGAGTTCGGTGGGGGGCATCGGGAAGCTTTCTTT

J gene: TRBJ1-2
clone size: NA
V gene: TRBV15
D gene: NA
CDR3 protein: CATSRASMEGYTF
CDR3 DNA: TGTGCCACCAGCAGGGCCTCAATGGAGGGCTACACCTTC

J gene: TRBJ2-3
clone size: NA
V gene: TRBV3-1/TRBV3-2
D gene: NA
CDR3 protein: CASSQESDTQYF
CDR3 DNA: TGTGCCAGCAGCCAAGAGTCAGATACGCAGTATTTT

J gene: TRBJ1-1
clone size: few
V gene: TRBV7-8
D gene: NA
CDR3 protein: CASSLVAGTTEAFF
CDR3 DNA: TGTGCCAGCAGCTTAGTAGCCGGAACCACTGAAGCTTTCTTT

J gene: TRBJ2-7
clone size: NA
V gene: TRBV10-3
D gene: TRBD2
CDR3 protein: CAIRGTSGDSYEQYF
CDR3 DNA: TGTGCCATCAGGGGGACTAGCGGGGACTCCTACGAGCAGTACTTC

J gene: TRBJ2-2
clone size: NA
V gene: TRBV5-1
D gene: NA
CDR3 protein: CASSLAGTGYTGELFF
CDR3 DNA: TGCGCCAGCAGCTTGGCCGGAACAGGGTACACCGGGGAGCTGTTTTTT

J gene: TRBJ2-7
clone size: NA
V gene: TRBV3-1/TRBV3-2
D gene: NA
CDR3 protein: CASSQAHYEQYF
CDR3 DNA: TGTGCCAGCAGCCAGGCTCACTACGAGCAGTACTTC

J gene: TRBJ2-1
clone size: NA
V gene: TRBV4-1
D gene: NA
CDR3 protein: CASSQSRGPEQFF
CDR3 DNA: TGCGCCAGCAGCCAGTCACGGGGGCCTGAGCAGTTCTTC

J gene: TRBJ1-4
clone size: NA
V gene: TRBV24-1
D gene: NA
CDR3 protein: CATSQSSEKLFF
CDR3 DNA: TGTGCCACCAGTCAGTCCTCTGAAAAACTGTTTTTT

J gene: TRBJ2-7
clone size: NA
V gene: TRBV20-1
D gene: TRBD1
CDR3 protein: CSASRGRTGPYEQYF
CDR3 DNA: TGCAGTGCTAGTCGGGGCAGGACAGGGCCCTACGAGCAGTACTTC

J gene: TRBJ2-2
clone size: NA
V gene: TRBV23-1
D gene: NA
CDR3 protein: CASMRVAGAVSGELFF
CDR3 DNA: TGCGCCAGCATGCGGGTAGCAGGGGCAGTTTCCGGGGAGCTGTTTTTT

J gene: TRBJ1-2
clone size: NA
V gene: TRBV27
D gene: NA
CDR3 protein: CASSLFGSGRVHGYTF
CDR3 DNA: TGTGCCAGCAGTTTATTTGGGAGCGGCAGGGTACATGGCTACACCTTC

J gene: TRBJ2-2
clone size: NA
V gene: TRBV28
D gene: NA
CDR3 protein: CASSHLIAGNTGELFF
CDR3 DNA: TGTGCCAGCAGTCATCTCATCGCGGGGAACACCGGGGAGCTGTTTTTT

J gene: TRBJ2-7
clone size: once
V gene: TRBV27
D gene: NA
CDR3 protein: CASSLAVSSYEQYF
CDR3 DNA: TGTGCCAGCAGTTTAGCGGTTAGCTCCTACGAGCAGTACTTC

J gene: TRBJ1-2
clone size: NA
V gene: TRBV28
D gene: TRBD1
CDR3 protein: CASSFTGTGYGYTF
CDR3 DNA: TGTGCCAGCAGTTTTACTGGGACAGGTTATGGCTACACCTTC

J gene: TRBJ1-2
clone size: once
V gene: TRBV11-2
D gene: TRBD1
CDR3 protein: CASSPITGTGLGYTF
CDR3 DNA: TGTGCCAGCAGTCCAATTACCGGGACAGGGTTAGGCTACACCTTC